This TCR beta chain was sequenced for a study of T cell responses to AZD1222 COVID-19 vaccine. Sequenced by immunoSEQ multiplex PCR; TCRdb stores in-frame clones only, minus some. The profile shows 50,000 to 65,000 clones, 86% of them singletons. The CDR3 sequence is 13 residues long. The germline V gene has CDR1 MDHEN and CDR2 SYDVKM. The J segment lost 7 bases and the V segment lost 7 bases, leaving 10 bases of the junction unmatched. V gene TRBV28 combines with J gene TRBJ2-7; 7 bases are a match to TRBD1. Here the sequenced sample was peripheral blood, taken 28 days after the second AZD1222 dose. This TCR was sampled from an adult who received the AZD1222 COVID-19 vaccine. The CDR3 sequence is CASTLGTDYEQYF. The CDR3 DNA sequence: TGTGCCAGCACACTCGGGACAGATTATGAGCAGTACTTC.